Following are 2 T cell receptor beta chains from one sample sequenced in a study of T cells in localized non-small cell lung cancer. Libraries were prepared by immunoSEQ multiplex PCR; TCRdb keeps only in-frame clonotypes and omits some of them. Of about 39,000 clones listed, more than 75% are singletons. Source: PBMCs, taken before any cancer treatment. The receptor set was obtained from a woman aged 35 to 70 with stage II squamous cell lung carcinoma.

The count of this clone is one. J is TRBJ1-1 and V is TRBV6-1; a weak D match, TRBD1 (5 bases). CDR3 length equals 15 residues. Germline assignment: CDR1 MNHNS and CDR2 SASEGT. Deletions cut 1 base from V and 4 bases from J, with 13 bases between. CDR3: CASSEVVGRGTEAFF. The CDR3 DNA reads TGTGCCAGCAGTGAAGTTGTGGGGCGAGGCACTGAAGCTTTCTTT.

Here the CDR3 reads CASSELGGGTEAFF. In DNA, the CDR3 is TGTGCCAGCAGTGAATTAGGGGGAGGCACTGAAGCTTTCTTT. V and J are TRBV25-1 and TRBJ1-1, with a weak D call TRBD1 (6 bases). The CDR3 length is 14 residues. Germline CDR1 is MGHDK and CDR2 is SYGVNS. V was shortened by 1 base and J by 4 bases, with 10 bases between the two germline ends.